These 9 T cell receptor beta chains were all obtained from the same sample, sequenced in a study of OX40 agonist ivuxolimab in advanced cancers. Method: immunoSEQ multiplex PCR; TCRdb's copy keeps in-frame clones and lacks some. The repertoire holds around 90,000 clones, with 80% to 90% as singletons. This specimen consisted of CD4+ or CD8+ T cells sorted from blood, obtained in a trial of the OX40 agonist ivuxolimab. These receptors originate from an adult with an advanced solid tumor such as melanoma, head and neck, liver or kidney cancer.

The rearrangement joins TRBV9 to TRBJ1-6; D gene ambiguous. The germline V gene has CDR1 SGDLS and CDR2 YYNGEE. The CDR3 covers 14 residues. V shed 0 bases and J shed 8 bases, with 9 bases lying between them. The CDR3, as DNA: TGTGCCAGCAGCGTAGGGTTATTGGATTCACCCCTCCACTTT. This translates into CASSVGLLDSPLHF.

This chain connects TRBV18 to TRBJ1-2, with a tentative D call TRBD1 (5 bases). The CDR3 covers 12 residues. Germline V gene lookup returns CDR1 KGHSH and CDR2 LQKENI. The ends were cut back, 8 bases at V and 4 bases at J, with 11 bases in the middle. CDR3 loop: CASTQGLYGYTF. CDR3 bases: TGTGCCAGCACTCAGGGACTCTATGGCTACACCTTC. The full variable domain, completed using reference TRBV18 and TRBJ1-2, is NAGVMQNPRHLVRRRGQEARLRCSPMKGHSHVYWYRQLPEEGLKFMVYLQKENIIDESGMPKERFSAEFPKEGPSILRIQQVVRGDSAAYFCASTQGLYGYTFGSGTRLTVV.

V usage is TRBV30 and J usage is TRBJ2-5, with D perhaps TRBD2 (7 bases). Germline loops: CDR1 GTSNPN, CDR2 SVGIG (reference sequence). The CDR3 totals 14 residues. Trimming left V 6 bases short and J 7 bases short, with 21 bases between. CDR3 loop: CACPGGGGSATQYF. DNA of the CDR3: TGTGCCTGTCCTGGGGGAGGGGGGTCGGCGACCCAGTACTTC.

The chain has TRBV6-5 and TRBJ1-1, with D unclear. The CDR3 runs 16 residues. Germline CDR1 reads MNHEY; CDR2 reads SVGAGI. Trimming pared 0 bases from V and 4 bases from J, leaving 15 bases between. CDR3 amino acids: CASSYSSWSTGTEAFF. In DNA form, the CDR3 reads TGTGCCAGCAGTTACTCGAGCTGGTCTACCGGCACTGAAGCTTTCTTT.

The chain is built from TRBV4-2 and TRBJ2-2; D remains ambiguous. There are 17 residues in the CDR3. Germline V gene data show CDR1 as LGHNA and CDR2 as YNFKEQ. V was pared by 1 base and J by 7 bases, with 19 bases between. CDR3 coding DNA: TGTGCCAGCAGCCAAGGGGTCCCAGGTTGGGGTATCGGGGAGCTGTTTTTT. Amino acid sequence: CASSQGVPGWGIGELFF.

This clone was recorded once. This chain uses TRBV18 with TRBJ2-5, with TRBD1 matching over 8 bases. There are 14 residues in the CDR3. V dropped 1 base and J dropped 5; count of bases not matched to a gene: 3. Germline V gene lookup returns CDR1 KGHSH and CDR2 LQKENI. The CDR3 region has the DNA TGTGCCAGCTCACCACAGGACAGGGTGGAGACCCAGTACTTC. This sequence encodes CASSPQDRVETQYF.

The chain carries TRBV9 and TRBJ1-4, with a tentative D call TRBD1 (6 bases). The CDR3 covers 16 residues. CDR1 is SGDLS, CDR2 YYNGEE, per germline. The V end was cut by 0 bases, the J end by 6 bases, with 15 bases between. CDR3 nucleotide sequence: TGTGCCAGCAGCGTAGGTGGTCGGGGGCGTGATGAAAAACTGTTTTTT. As protein: CASSVGGRGRDEKLFF. The full variable domain, in which reference TRBV9 and TRBJ1-4 provide the parts outside the CDR3, is DSGVTQTPKHLITATGQRVTLRCSPRSGDLSVYWYQQSLDQGLQFLIQYYNGEERAKGNILERFSAQQFPDLHSELNLSSLELGDSALYFCASSVGGRGRDEKLFFGSGTQLSVL.

The chain is built from TRBV7-2 and TRBJ1-2; a possible D gene is TRBD1 (5 bases). V lost 7 bases and J lost 2, with 14 bases in between. This CDR3 has 14 amino acids. The germline V gene has CDR1 SGHTA and CDR2 FQGNSA. The DNA of the CDR3 is TGTGCCAGCAACAAGCCGGGACTCAACTATGGCTACACCTTC. Translated, it gives CASNKPGLNYGYTF. Filled out from reference TRBV7-2 and TRBJ1-2, the complete variable domain reads GAGVSQSPSNKVTEKGKDVELRCDPISGHTALYWYRQSLGQGLEFLIYFQGNSAPDKSGLPSDRFSAERTGGSVSTLTIQRTQQEDSAVYLCASNKPGLNYGYTFGSGTRLTVV.

The rearrangement uses TRBV28 and TRBJ1-1; 8 nucleotides align to TRBD1. The CDR3 contains 15 residues. With V trimmed by 4 bases and J by 4 bases, 8 bases remained unmatched. Per germline, CDR1 MDHEN and CDR2 SYDVKM. The CDR3 region has the DNA TGTGCCAGCAGTTCAGGTGGGACAGGCGGCACTGAAGCTTTCTTT. Encoded protein: CASSSGGTGGTEAFF.